This T cell receptor beta chain stems from a study of identical twins. Findings and caveats of the study: With abundant cord blood beta clonotypes, insertions were fewer; memory repertoires showed no such pattern.

This clonotype came up a few times. Its cognate antigen is unknown. J gave up 8 bases and V 3 bases, and 4 bases lay outside the gene matches. CDR3 length: 14 amino acids. Germline V CDR1 and CDR2: MGHRA, YSYEKL. One entry per CDR3 protein results from TCRdb running MiXCR on the 5' RACE reads. The table records some 1,600,000 distinct CDR3 sequences, more than 30% of them present only once. The chain links TRBV4-1 to TRBJ2-1; TRBD2 matches 10 bases. This clonotype originated in a newborn girl in good health. The material sequenced was cord blood. CDR3 sequence (DNA): TGCGCCAGCAGCCACAAGCGGGAGGGCTATGAGCAGTTCTTC. Residues: CASSHKREGYEQFF.